The 2 T cell receptor beta chains listed next were all sequenced from one sample in a study of shared clonotypes between healthy human individuals. Sequencing was performed with immunoSEQ multiplex PCR; in TCRdb, only in-frame clones are kept and a portion is missing. The table includes 1,500,000 or so clones, approximately 98.5% detected once. The sequencing sample was made of naive CD4+ T cells sorted from blood. As for subset: CD45RA+ positively selected. These receptors originate from a man under 40 in good health.

Only one count was recorded for this clone. The sample has other DNA sequences that encode this CDR3 too. The V gene is TRBV9, the J gene TRBJ2-7, with D tentatively TRBD2 (6 bases). The CDR3 consists of 15 residues. Deletions cut 0 bases from V and 2 bases from J, with 12 bases between. The germline gives CDR1 SGDLS, CDR2 YYNGEE. The CDR3 sequence is CASSVGAGGTYEQYF. CDR3 DNA sequence: TGTGCCAGCAGCGTAGGAGCGGGTGGGACCTACGAGCAGTACTTC.

The V and J genes are TRBV7-2 and TRBJ1-5; D possibly corresponds to TRBD1 (6 bases). This CDR3 is built from 17 residues. In germline, CDR1 is SGHTA, CDR2 FQGNSA. V lost 0 bases to trimming and J lost 2 bases, with 14 bases between them. This CDR3 is CASSLAGGPGRNQPQHF. As DNA, the CDR3 is TGTGCCAGCAGCTTAGCGGGGGGGCCAGGTCGCAATCAGCCCCAGCATTTT. Drawing the rest from reference TRBV7-2 and TRBJ1-5, the complete variable domain is GAGVSQSPSNKVTEKGKDVELRCDPISGHTALYWYRQSLGQGLEFLIYFQGNSAPDKSGLPSDRFSAERTGGSVSTLTIQRTQQEDSAVYLCASSLAGGPGRNQPQHFGDGTRLSIL.